Sequencing of this T cell receptor beta chain was carried out in a study of blood T cell repertoires in COVID-19. Whole-study context: Donors in the United States, Italy and Spain gave samples during acute or convalescent COVID-19. T cells, B-cell-depleted T cells, or PBMCs supplied cDNA or gDNA.

Authors' processing steps: Reference gene primer amplification yielded estimated nucleated cell counts. Sequencing used immunoSEQ multiplex PCR; TCRdb keeps in-frame clones, though not all of them. Clonal size and the V and J genes are those of that table, whereas D and trimming came from the DNA. Of fewer than 80,000 clones listed, over 85% were seen once; the top ten hold approximately 6%. Trimming pared 2 bases from V and 5 bases from J, leaving 9 bases between. CDR1 SGHTA and CDR2 FQGTGA come from the germline V gene. This CDR3 spans 13 amino acids. The chain uses TRBV7-3 and TRBJ1-1; TRBD1 might be the D (6 bases). The clonotype comes from a human donor in a cohort sampled during active COVID-19. Sequenced material: peripheral blood. CDR3 sequence (DNA): TGTGCCAGCAGCTTAGGGCAGGGGACTGAAGCTTTCTTT. This gives the protein CASSLGQGTEAFF.